The entry below gives a single T cell receptor beta chain sequence along with its context. Data came from immunoSEQ multiplex PCR; TCRdb stores just in-frame clones and leaves some out. The profile covers hundreds of thousands of clones, with 80% to 90% appearing a single time and around 9% taken by the ten largest. These data belong to a study of blood T cell repertoires in COVID-19. V gave up 2 bases and J gave up 0 bases, with 7 bases separating them. The germline gives CDR1 SNHLY, CDR2 FYNNEI. CDR3 size: 15 residues. The V gene is TRBV2, the J gene TRBJ1-4; the D is unclear. The sequence was obtained from a woman between 18 and 30 years old who had recovered from COVID-19. The sample consisted of PBMCs or T cells enriched from blood (not recorded which). DNA of the CDR3: TGTGCCAGCAGTGAATGGCCACCAACTAATGAAAAACTGTTTTTT. Protein product: CASSEWPPTNEKLFF.